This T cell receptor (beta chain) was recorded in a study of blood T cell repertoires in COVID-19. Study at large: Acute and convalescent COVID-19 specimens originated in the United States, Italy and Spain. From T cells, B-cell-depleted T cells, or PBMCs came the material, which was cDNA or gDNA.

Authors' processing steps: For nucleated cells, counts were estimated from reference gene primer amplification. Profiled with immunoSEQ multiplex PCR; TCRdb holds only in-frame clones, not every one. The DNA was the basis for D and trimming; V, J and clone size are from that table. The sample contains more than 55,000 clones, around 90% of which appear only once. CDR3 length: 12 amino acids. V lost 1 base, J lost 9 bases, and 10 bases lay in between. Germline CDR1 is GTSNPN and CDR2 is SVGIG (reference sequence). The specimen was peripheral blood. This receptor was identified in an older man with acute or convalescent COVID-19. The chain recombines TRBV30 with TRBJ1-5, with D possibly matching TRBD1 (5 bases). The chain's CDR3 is CAWSERRGPQHF. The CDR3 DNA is TGTGCCTGGAGTGAGCGGAGGGGGCCCCAGCATTTT.